A selection of T cell receptor beta chains follows, all from one sample in a study of T cell responses to AZD1222 COVID-19 vaccine. The repertoire was sequenced with immunoSEQ multiplex PCR; TCRdb's copy has only in-frame clones and lacks some. The repertoire holds 65,000 to 80,000 clones, with 83% as singletons. Sample: peripheral blood, taken 28 days after the second AZD1222 dose. Receptors were obtained from an adult who received the AZD1222 COVID-19 vaccine. Each CDR3 is given with its conserved first and last residue. D genes are given only for firm matches. Some rows have no size entry. The others give once, few or many, or a class for an expanded clone.

TRBV9	TRBJ2-5	.	.	TGTGCCAGCAGCGAGAAGACGGGAGCGGGGACCCAGTACTTC	CASSEKTGAGTQYF
TRBV6-5	TRBJ2-7	few	TRBD2	TGTGCCAGCAGTTACGGGGAGGGGAGGGAAGGCTACGAGCAGTACTTC	CASSYGEGREGYEQYF
TRBV29-1	TRBJ2-1	.	TRBD2	TGCAGCGTTGAAGTAGCGGGAGTCGGCAATGAGCAGTTCTTC	CSVEVAGVGNEQFF
TRBV14	TRBJ2-1	.	TRBD2	TGTGCCAGCAGCCAGGATAGCGGGCTGGGGGGCAATGAGCAGTTCTTC	CASSQDSGLGGNEQFF
TRBV7-2	TRBJ2-5	.	TRBD2	TGTGCCAGCAGCATTGGGACTAGCGGAGTCCGCCTCGGGGGGACCCAGTACTTC	CASSIGTSGVRLGGTQYF
TRBV15	TRBJ2-3	.	.	TGTGCCACTAGACTTGGGACCGCCGTTTTGTCGGATACGCAGTATTTT	CATRLGTAVLSDTQYF
TRBV6-5	TRBJ1-2	.	TRBD1	TGTGCCAGCAGTAGTCCCGGGACAGGGAACGGCTACACCTTC	CASSSPGTGNGYTF
TRBV28	TRBJ2-3	.	.	TGTGCCAGCAGTTTGAGGGGCCTTTCCACAGATACGCAGTATTTT	CASSLRGLSTDTQYF
TRBV7-2	TRBJ2-7	.	.	TGTGCCAGCAGCTCCTCTGTCGGGGCCTACGAGCAGTACTTC	CASSSSVGAYEQYF
TRBV5-4	TRBJ1-4	.	.	TGTGCCAGCAGCTCCCCGGATGAAAAACTGTTTTTT	CASSSPDEKLFF
TRBV28	TRBJ1-6	.	TRBD1	TGTGCCAGCAGTTTCTCAGGGGGTATAGGGTCACCCCTCCACTTT	CASSFSGGIGSPLHF
TRBV7-3	TRBJ2-1	once	.	TGTGCCAGCAGCTTTCAACAGGTAGAAAGGAATAATGAGCAGTTCTTC	CASSFQQVERNNEQFF
TRBV19	TRBJ1-3	once	TRBD1	TGTGCCAGCAGGGACAGAGGAGCCTCTGGAAACACCATATATTTT	CASRDRGASGNTIYF
TRBV6-5	TRBJ2-5	.	.	TGTGCCAGCAGTTACGGGCGGCTCCAAGAGACCCAGTACTTC	CASSYGRLQETQYF
TRBV9	TRBJ1-2	.	TRBD1	TGTGCCAGCAGCGTGGCAGGGACAGGCGGAATCTATGGCTACACCTTC	CASSVAGTGGIYGYTF
TRBV28	TRBJ1-6	.	.	TGTGCCAGCAGTGTGAATCGAGGGAGATGGGATTCACCCCTCCACTTT	CASSVNRGRWDSPLHF
TRBV7-2	TRBJ2-3	.	.	TGTGCCAGCAGCTTAGCGGGATCTGGGGTCGGGGCAGATACGCAGTATTTT	CASSLAGSGVGADTQYF
TRBV25-1	TRBJ2-7	few	.	TGTGCCAGCAGTGAATACAACGAGCAGTACTTC	CASSEYNEQYF
TRBV19	TRBJ1-3	.	.	TGTGCCAGTAGCTCCCGGGACGGAAGGGACACCTCTGGAAACACCATATATTTT	CASSSRDGRDTSGNTIYF
TRBV9	TRBJ1-1	few	.	TGTGCCAGCAGCTCCCGGACACCAAACACTGAAGCTTTCTTT	CASSSRTPNTEAFF
TRBV7-2	TRBJ2-2	.	TRBD1	TGTGCCAGCAGATTCGACAGGGTGAGCACCGGGGAGCTGTTTTTT	CASRFDRVSTGELFF
TRBV6-2/TRBV6-3	TRBJ2-3	.	TRBD2	TGTGCCAGCAGCTCCCCGGGACTAGCGGTTATGTCAGATACGCAGTATTTT	CASSSPGLAVMSDTQYF
TRBV5-1	TRBJ1-1	.	TRBD1	TGCGCCAGCAGCCTAAGGACAGGGGGCACTGAAGCTTTCTTT	CASSLRTGGTEAFF
TRBV4-1	TRBJ1-1	few	TRBD1	TGCGCCAGCAGCCGTCCCGGGACAGGGTCCGGCACTGAAGCTTTCTTT	CASSRPGTGSGTEAFF
TRBV7-7	TRBJ1-1	.	.	TGTGCCAGCAGCCCCCGCCGGGCGATGAACACTGAAGCTTTCTTT	CASSPRRAMNTEAFF
TRBV28	TRBJ2-7	.	TRBD2	TGTGCCAGCAGTTTATCCGGGAGGGCCGACTACGAGCAGTACTTC	CASSLSGRADYEQYF
TRBV5-1	TRBJ2-1	.	.	TGCGCCAGCGGGAGCGGCCAAAACTCCTACAATGAGCAGTTCTTC	CASGSGQNSYNEQFF
TRBV11-2	TRBJ1-5	.	.	TGTGCCAGCAGCTTAGGTTCACAGTTTAGCAATCAGCCCCAGCATTTT	CASSLGSQFSNQPQHF
TRBV28	TRBJ2-5	.	.	TGTGCCAGCAGTCCCGGTGGGACTTTCCAAGAGACCCAGTACTTC	CASSPGGTFQETQYF
TRBV18	TRBJ2-5	few	.	TGTGCCAGCTCACCAACGGGATCTGGCCAAGAGACCCAGTACTTC	CASSPTGSGQETQYF
TRBV19	TRBJ2-4	.	.	TGTGCCAGTAGTATATCGACAGTCTATCAGGCCAAAAACATTCAGTACTTC	CASSISTVYQAKNIQYF
TRBV30	TRBJ2-3	.	TRBD1	TGTGCCTGGGGGCGGGACAGGGTAGGTCATACGCAGTATTTT	CAWGRDRVGHTQYF
TRBV7-3	TRBJ2-3	.	.	TGTGCCAGCAGCTCCTTTAGCACAGATACGCAGTATTTT	CASSSFSTDTQYF
TRBV2	TRBJ2-2	.	TRBD1	TGTGCCAGCATACCCCTCCGACAGGGGCCGGGCACCGGGGAGCTGTTTTTT	CASIPLRQGPGTGELFF
TRBV7-9	TRBJ2-1	.	.	TGTGCCAGCAGCTTAGGGAGCATAAACAATGAGCAGTTCTTC	CASSLGSINNEQFF
TRBV7-2	TRBJ2-3	.	TRBD1	TGTGCCAGCAGCTCATACGACAGGGACGGGGCAGATACGCAGTATTTT	CASSSYDRDGADTQYF
TRBV28	TRBJ1-2	.	.	TGTGCCAGCAGTTTAATTCGGGGGGCTGGTAACTATGGCTACACCTTC	CASSLIRGAGNYGYTF
TRBV19	TRBJ2-1	.	TRBD2	TGTGCCAGTAGTTCCGGGACTAGGCGCCGCGGGGGGCAGTTCTTC	CASSSGTRRRGGQFF
TRBV28	TRBJ2-7	.	.	TGTGCCAGCAGCCTCGCGTACGAGCAGTACTTC	CASSLAYEQYF
TRBV10-3	TRBJ1-6	.	.	TGTGCCATCAGTAACCGGGCTTATAATTCACCCCTCCACTTT	CAISNRAYNSPLHF
TRBV10-2	TRBJ2-7	.	.	TGCGCCAGCAGAAGGGGGACCTCATCCAACTACGAGCAGTACTTC	CASRRGTSSNYEQYF
TRBV4-2	TRBJ1-1	once	.	TGTGCCAGCAGCCCACAGGCACCGGCGAACACTGAAGCTTTCTTT	CASSPQAPANTEAFF
TRBV18	TRBJ1-4	.	.	TGTGCCAGCTCACCGGTTCGGACAGAGAGGAATGAAAAACTGTTTTTT	CASSPVRTERNEKLFF